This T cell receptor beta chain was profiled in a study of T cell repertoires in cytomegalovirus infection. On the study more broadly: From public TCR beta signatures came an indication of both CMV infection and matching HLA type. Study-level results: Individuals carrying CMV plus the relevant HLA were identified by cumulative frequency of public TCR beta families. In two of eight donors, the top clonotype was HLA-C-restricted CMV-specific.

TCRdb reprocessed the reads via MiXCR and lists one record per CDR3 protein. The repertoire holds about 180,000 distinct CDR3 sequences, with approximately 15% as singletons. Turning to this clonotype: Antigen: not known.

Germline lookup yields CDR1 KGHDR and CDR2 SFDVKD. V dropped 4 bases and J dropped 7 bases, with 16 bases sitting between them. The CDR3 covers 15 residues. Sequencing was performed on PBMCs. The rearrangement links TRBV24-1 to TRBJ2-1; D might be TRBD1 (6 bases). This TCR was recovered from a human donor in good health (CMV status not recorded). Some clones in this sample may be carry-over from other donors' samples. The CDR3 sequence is CATSDRGTGRNEQFF. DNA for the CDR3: TGTGCCACCAGTGACCGGGGAACAGGGCGAAATGAGCAGTTCTTC.